Listed below are T cell receptor beta chains from one sample, sequenced in a study of blood T cell repertoires in COVID-19. Here immunoSEQ multiplex PCR was the method, and the copy in TCRdb shows in-frame clones only, minus some. The sample includes approximately 50,000 clones, more than 70% of them seen just once. The sample was peripheral blood. Receptors were obtained from a human donor in a cohort sampled during active COVID-19. Each CDR3 is given with its conserved first and last residue. The D gene is left open where the match is weak. Some rows have no size entry. The others give once, few or many, or a class for an expanded clone.

clone size: .; J gene: TRBJ2-1; V gene: TRBV11-3; D gene: .; CDR3 DNA: TGTGCCAGCAGCTTAGAAGGGGGTGCCTACAATGAGCAGTTCTTC; CDR3 protein: CASSLEGGAYNEQFF
clone size: .; J gene: TRBJ2-1; V gene: TRBV3-1/TRBV3-2; D gene: .; CDR3 DNA: TGTGCCAGCAGCCAAATCCGGGAGCAGTTCTTC; CDR3 protein: CASSQIREQFF
clone size: .; J gene: TRBJ2-7; V gene: TRBV6-1; D gene: .; CDR3 DNA: TGTGCCAGCCGGGGAGATTCCCCCTACGAGCAGTACTTC; CDR3 protein: CASRGDSPYEQYF
clone size: .; J gene: TRBJ2-5; V gene: TRBV3-1/TRBV3-2; D gene: TRBD2; CDR3 DNA: TGTGCCAGCAGCCAACTTCCGGGGGGGGGAGAAGAGACCCAGTACTTC; CDR3 protein: CASSQLPGGGEETQYF
clone size: .; J gene: TRBJ2-2; V gene: TRBV15; D gene: TRBD2; CDR3 DNA: TGTGCCACCTACAACCGGGGAGGGACCGGGGAGCTGTTTTTT; CDR3 protein: CATYNRGGTGELFF
clone size: .; J gene: TRBJ2-7; V gene: TRBV3-1/TRBV3-2; D gene: TRBD1; CDR3 DNA: TGTGCCAGCAGCCGACAGGGGTATGGCGAGCAGTACTTC; CDR3 protein: CASSRQGYGEQYF
clone size: .; J gene: TRBJ2-5; V gene: TRBV19; D gene: TRBD2; CDR3 DNA: TGTGCCAGTAGTATTGGCCTAGCGGGGATCCAAGAGACCCAGTACTTC; CDR3 protein: CASSIGLAGIQETQYF
clone size: .; J gene: TRBJ1-5; V gene: TRBV7-2; D gene: .; CDR3 DNA: TGTGCCAGCAGCTTAGGGGGCCCCAGGGTGGATCAGCCCCAGCATTTT; CDR3 protein: CASSLGGPRVDQPQHF
clone size: .; J gene: TRBJ1-5; V gene: TRBV10-3; D gene: TRBD1; CDR3 DNA: TGTGCCATCAGCGGGACAGGGGGCACCAATCAGCCCCAGCATTTT; CDR3 protein: CAISGTGGTNQPQHF
clone size: once; J gene: TRBJ1-2; V gene: TRBV5-1; D gene: TRBD1; CDR3 DNA: TGCGCCAGCAGCCGGGGACAGAACTATGGCTACACCTTC; CDR3 protein: CASSRGQNYGYTF
clone size: .; J gene: TRBJ2-7; V gene: TRBV30; D gene: TRBD1; CDR3 DNA: TGTGCCTGGAGCGGACTACAGGGGGTATCGTCCGGTGGTATCTACGAGCAGTACTTC; CDR3 protein: CAWSGLQGVSSGGIYEQYF
clone size: .; J gene: TRBJ1-6; V gene: TRBV30; D gene: .; CDR3 DNA: TGTGCCTGCGGACAGCGGTATTCACCCCTCCACTTT; CDR3 protein: CACGQRYSPLHF
clone size: .; J gene: TRBJ1-2; V gene: TRBV27; D gene: TRBD1; CDR3 DNA: TGTGCCAGCGCCCCGGAGACAGGGTTTACTGGCTACACCTTC; CDR3 protein: CASAPETGFTGYTF
clone size: .; J gene: TRBJ1-1; V gene: TRBV3-1/TRBV3-2; D gene: TRBD1; CDR3 DNA: TGTGCCAGTACACGCCAGGGGGAAACTGAAGCTTTCTTT; CDR3 protein: CASTRQGETEAFF
clone size: once; J gene: TRBJ2-1; V gene: TRBV19; D gene: TRBD2; CDR3 DNA: TGTGCCAGTAGGGGACTAGCGGGAGTATACAATGAGCAGTTCTTC; CDR3 protein: CASRGLAGVYNEQFF
clone size: .; J gene: TRBJ2-3; V gene: TRBV4-1; D gene: TRBD2; CDR3 DNA: TGCGCCAGCAGCCAAGGGAGCGGGGGGGCCGAGGATACGCAGTATTTT; CDR3 protein: CASSQGSGGAEDTQYF
clone size: .; J gene: TRBJ2-2; V gene: TRBV13; D gene: TRBD2; CDR3 DNA: TGTGCCAGCAGCGAGAGGACTAGCGGGAGTGACACCGGGGAGCTGTTTTTT; CDR3 protein: CASSERTSGSDTGELFF
clone size: few; J gene: TRBJ2-5; V gene: TRBV5-1; D gene: TRBD2; CDR3 DNA: TGCGCCAGCAGCTTGGAGGTGTCTAGCGGGCAAGAGACCCAGTACTTC; CDR3 protein: CASSLEVSSGQETQYF
clone size: .; J gene: TRBJ1-1; V gene: TRBV19; D gene: .; CDR3 DNA: TGTGCCGCTGCAAAGGGACACTCGATGAACACTGAAGCTTTCTTT; CDR3 protein: CAAAKGHSMNTEAFF
clone size: .; J gene: TRBJ2-7; V gene: TRBV6-5; D gene: TRBD2; CDR3 DNA: TGTGCCAGCAGTCTACGGGGGGGAAGACCCTACGAGCAGTACTTC; CDR3 protein: CASSLRGGRPYEQYF
clone size: .; J gene: TRBJ2-3; V gene: TRBV30; D gene: .; CDR3 DNA: TGTGCCTGGAGTGCCCTCACAGATACGCAGTATTTT; CDR3 protein: CAWSALTDTQYF
clone size: .; J gene: TRBJ2-5; V gene: TRBV30; D gene: .; CDR3 DNA: TGTGCCTGGAGTGTGGGAGGTACGGAGACCCAGTACTTC; CDR3 protein: CAWSVGGTETQYF
clone size: .; J gene: TRBJ2-3; V gene: TRBV18; D gene: TRBD2; CDR3 DNA: TGTGCCAGCTCACCCCGGGCTAGCGGGAGCACAGATACGCAGTATTTT; CDR3 protein: CASSPRASGSTDTQYF
clone size: .; J gene: TRBJ2-4; V gene: TRBV19; D gene: .; CDR3 DNA: TGTGCCAGTAGTATAGGTAGGAGTAACACTCAGTACTTC; CDR3 protein: CASSIGRSNTQYF
clone size: .; J gene: TRBJ1-2; V gene: TRBV3-1/TRBV3-2; D gene: TRBD1; CDR3 DNA: TGTGCCAGCAGCCAAGAGCAGGGGGCACGCTATGGCTACACCTTC; CDR3 protein: CASSQEQGARYGYTF
clone size: few; J gene: TRBJ2-7; V gene: TRBV4-2; D gene: .; CDR3 DNA: TGTGCCAGCAGCCAGACGACAGTCCCCTACGAGCAGTACTTC; CDR3 protein: CASSQTTVPYEQYF
clone size: .; J gene: TRBJ2-7; V gene: TRBV20-1; D gene: TRBD2; CDR3 DNA: TGCAGTGCTAGTCCTAGCGGGAGTTCGCCGCAGTACTTC; CDR3 protein: CSASPSGSSPQYF
clone size: .; J gene: TRBJ2-2; V gene: TRBV2; D gene: TRBD2; CDR3 DNA: TGTGCCAGCAGCTTTGGCAGGGAGGGTAGGGCCGGGGAGCTGTTTTTT; CDR3 protein: CASSFGREGRAGELFF
clone size: once; J gene: TRBJ2-7; V gene: TRBV27; D gene: TRBD2; CDR3 DNA: TGTGCCAGCAGTCTGGCTAGCGGGGGGCCCTACGAGCAGTACTTC; CDR3 protein: CASSLASGGPYEQYF
clone size: few; J gene: TRBJ1-1; V gene: TRBV5-6; D gene: .; CDR3 DNA: TGTGCCAGCACGCGGGGGGAGAAAACTGAAGCTTTCTTT; CDR3 protein: CASTRGEKTEAFF
clone size: .; J gene: TRBJ2-7; V gene: TRBV10-1; D gene: .; CDR3 DNA: TGCGCCAGCAGCAGGACAGCCGGTTACGAGCAGTACTTC; CDR3 protein: CASSRTAGYEQYF
clone size: .; J gene: TRBJ2-1; V gene: TRBV5-1; D gene: .; CDR3 DNA: TGCGCCAGCAGCCCCGGGACACCCAACAATGAGCAGTTCTTC; CDR3 protein: CASSPGTPNNEQFF
clone size: .; J gene: TRBJ1-2; V gene: TRBV6-5; D gene: TRBD1; CDR3 DNA: TGTGCCAGCAGTCGGACAGGGGCGGGCTATGGCTACACCTTC; CDR3 protein: CASSRTGAGYGYTF
clone size: .; J gene: TRBJ2-7; V gene: TRBV30; D gene: .; CDR3 DNA: TGTGCCTGGAGTCTTAGGGGTGGCCTCGAGCAGTACTTC; CDR3 protein: CAWSLRGGLEQYF
clone size: few; J gene: TRBJ2-5; V gene: TRBV15; D gene: TRBD1; CDR3 DNA: TGTGCCACCAGGATGCCCGGGACAGGGGGTCAAGAGACCCAGTACTTC; CDR3 protein: CATRMPGTGGQETQYF
clone size: .; J gene: TRBJ1-1; V gene: TRBV6-6; D gene: .; CDR3 DNA: TGTGCCAGCAGTTACCAGGGAATGAACACTGAAGCTTTCTTT; CDR3 protein: CASSYQGMNTEAFF
clone size: .; J gene: TRBJ1-1; V gene: TRBV9; D gene: .; CDR3 DNA: TGTGCCAGCAGCCCGGGGGGGGAATTGAACACTGAAGCTTTCTTT; CDR3 protein: CASSPGGELNTEAFF
clone size: .; J gene: TRBJ2-5; V gene: TRBV6-5; D gene: TRBD1; CDR3 DNA: TGTGCCAGCAGTCTAGGACAGGGAGAGGCAGAGACCCAGTACTTC; CDR3 protein: CASSLGQGEAETQYF
clone size: .; J gene: TRBJ2-1; V gene: TRBV5-1; D gene: TRBD2; CDR3 DNA: TGCGCCAGCAGCTTGACTAGCGGGGGGGCTAGGTACAATGAGCAGTTCTTC; CDR3 protein: CASSLTSGGARYNEQFF
clone size: .; J gene: TRBJ1-1; V gene: TRBV18; D gene: .; CDR3 DNA: TGTGCCAGCTCACCACGGGGGGGCCCGAACACTGAAGCTTTCTTT; CDR3 protein: CASSPRGGPNTEAFF
clone size: .; J gene: TRBJ1-2; V gene: TRBV15; D gene: .; CDR3 DNA: TGTGCCACCAGCACCGGACTAAATGGCTACACCTTC; CDR3 protein: CATSTGLNGYTF
clone size: .; J gene: TRBJ1-1; V gene: TRBV18; D gene: TRBD1; CDR3 DNA: TGTGCCAGCTCACCACCGACAGGGCCTCGCACTGAAGCTTTCTTT; CDR3 protein: CASSPPTGPRTEAFF
clone size: few; J gene: TRBJ2-2; V gene: TRBV19; D gene: .; CDR3 DNA: TGTGCCAGTAGTATACTAGCGACGAACACCGGGGAGCTGTTTTTT; CDR3 protein: CASSILATNTGELFF
clone size: .; J gene: TRBJ1-1; V gene: TRBV2; D gene: .; CDR3 DNA: TGTGCCAGCAGTGTACAGCCCCAAACTGAAGCTTTCTTT; CDR3 protein: CASSVQPQTEAFF
clone size: .; J gene: TRBJ2-3; V gene: TRBV5-1; D gene: .; CDR3 DNA: TGCGCCAGCAGCCCGGCCCCGGGACAACCAGATACGCAGTATTTT; CDR3 protein: CASSPAPGQPDTQYF
clone size: .; J gene: TRBJ2-7; V gene: TRBV4-2; D gene: .; CDR3 DNA: TGTGCCAGCAGCCAAGATTGGGGCTTGCCAGGGACGCGCGGGGACGAGCAGTACTTC; CDR3 protein: CASSQDWGLPGTRGDEQYF
clone size: .; J gene: TRBJ1-5; V gene: TRBV7-9; D gene: TRBD1; CDR3 DNA: TGTGCCAGCAGCTTAGGGGCAGGGGGACATCAGCCCCAGCATTTT; CDR3 protein: CASSLGAGGHQPQHF
clone size: .; J gene: TRBJ1-2; V gene: TRBV30; D gene: .; CDR3 DNA: TGTGCCTGGAGTCGGGGGGATTTCAACTATGGCTACACCTTC; CDR3 protein: CAWSRGDFNYGYTF
clone size: .; J gene: TRBJ1-1; V gene: TRBV3-1/TRBV3-2; D gene: .; CDR3 DNA: TGTGCCAGCAGCCAAGATCCCGTGAACACTGAAGCTTTCTTT; CDR3 protein: CASSQDPVNTEAFF
clone size: .; J gene: TRBJ2-7; V gene: TRBV6-5; D gene: .; CDR3 DNA: TGTGCCAGCAGCGCCCCGGCGGGGAGCTACGAGCAGTACTTC; CDR3 protein: CASSAPAGSYEQYF
clone size: .; J gene: TRBJ2-3; V gene: TRBV24-1; D gene: .; CDR3 DNA: TGTGCCACCAGTGATCTGACTTCACGCAGCACAGATACGCAGTATTTT; CDR3 protein: CATSDLTSRSTDTQYF
clone size: .; J gene: TRBJ2-5; V gene: TRBV11-3; D gene: TRBD1; CDR3 DNA: TGTGCCAGCAGCTTCGGGACAGGGGGCCCCCAAGAGACCCAGTACTTC; CDR3 protein: CASSFGTGGPQETQYF
clone size: .; J gene: TRBJ2-7; V gene: TRBV5-1; D gene: TRBD1; CDR3 DNA: TGCGCCAGCAGCATGGGGACAGGGACCTCCTACGAGCAGTACTTC; CDR3 protein: CASSMGTGTSYEQYF
clone size: .; J gene: TRBJ1-4; V gene: TRBV19; D gene: .; CDR3 DNA: TGTGCCAGTAGTGCCTTGACAGCAGGGGATGAAAAACTGTTTTTT; CDR3 protein: CASSALTAGDEKLFF
clone size: .; J gene: TRBJ2-7; V gene: TRBV10-3; D gene: TRBD2; CDR3 DNA: TGTGCCGCAACCCCGGGGGGGCAACACGAGCAGTACTTC; CDR3 protein: CAATPGGQHEQYF
clone size: .; J gene: TRBJ2-6; V gene: TRBV6-5; D gene: TRBD2; CDR3 DNA: TGTGCCAGCAGTTACGGGGGGGGAACTGGGGCCAACGTCCTGACTTTC; CDR3 protein: CASSYGGGTGANVLTF
clone size: .; J gene: TRBJ1-5; V gene: TRBV28; D gene: .; CDR3 DNA: TGTGCCAGCAGTTTAGGAGGGGTCAGGGTAGACCAGCCCCAGCATTTT; CDR3 protein: CASSLGGVRVDQPQHF
clone size: .; J gene: TRBJ1-5; V gene: TRBV20-1; D gene: .; CDR3 DNA: TGCAGTGCTAGTGGGGGCGGTCAGCCCCAGCATTTT; CDR3 protein: CSASGGGQPQHF
clone size: .; J gene: TRBJ1-4; V gene: TRBV3-1/TRBV3-2; D gene: TRBD1; CDR3 DNA: TGTGCCAGCAGCCACGCAAAGGGGGCGGGTGATGAAAAACTGTTTTTT; CDR3 protein: CASSHAKGAGDEKLFF